This T cell receptor beta chain comes out of a study of prognosis after radiotherapy for stage I lung cancer. Overall study: Individuals diagnosed with stage I non-small cell lung cancer underwent enrollment between April 2018 and January 2019. Operability status for all non-small cell lung cancer patients was recorded as medically inoperable.

The CDR3 spans 13 residues. The V and J ends lost 4 bases and 5 bases respectively, with 9 bases between them. In germline, CDR1 is SGDLS, CDR2 YYNGEE. Notes on the study in general: Stereotactic body radiation therapy was followed by fewer unique TCR clones, median 10,088 versus 6,861.

The authors amplified TCR beta CDR3 from genomic DNA using two-round multiplex PCR. During first-round PCR, primers specific to each TRBV and TRBJ gene were used. TCRdb used MiXCR to reprocess the multiplex PCR reads, holding one entry per CDR3 protein. The table has tens of thousands of distinct CDR3 sequences, under 45% seen once. Peripheral blood samples of approximately 6 milliliters were drawn at each of two time points. This clonotype was found many times. Its antigen remains unknown. The clonotype comes from a donor aged 50 or older with non-small cell lung cancer. This chain links TRBV9 with TRBJ2-2; D is unclear. The sequencing here drew on PBMCs, taken before or after stereotactic body radiation therapy (not recorded which). The CDR3 loop is CASSPTGTGELFF. As DNA, the CDR3 is TGTGCCAGCAGCCCGACTGGAACCGGGGAGCTGTTTTTT.